The sequence of this TCR beta chain was determined in a study of graft-versus-host responses after intestinal transplantation. Study findings and constraints: Some GvH clones were seen earlier in gut or blood, suggesting intestinal origin. Levels of circulating GvH clones at their peak were associated with early post-transplant HvG declines. Graft-donor T cell macrochimerism coincided with high graft-versus-host to host-versus-graft clonal ratios in allografts.

As regards this clone: Its antigen remains unidentified.

Sequenced by immunoSEQ multiplex PCR; TCRdb stores in-frame clones only, minus some. Here the sample spans about 39,000 clones, nearly 95% being singletons. The V gene's germline CDR1 is MDHEN and CDR2 SYDVKM. V was trimmed by 10 bases and J by 3 bases, leaving 18 bases between them. The CDR3 has 15 amino acids. The sequence derives from a human donor who was the organ donor for an intestinal transplant. This chain uses TRBV28 with TRBJ1-4; D might be TRBD1 (6 bases). The sample here was unstimulated CD8+ T cells sorted from spleen or lymph node cells, taken before transplant. CDR3 amino acids: CATNPRQGSNEKLFF. The DNA for the CDR3 is TGTGCCACCAATCCCCGTCAGGGGTCTAATGAAAAACTGTTTTTT.